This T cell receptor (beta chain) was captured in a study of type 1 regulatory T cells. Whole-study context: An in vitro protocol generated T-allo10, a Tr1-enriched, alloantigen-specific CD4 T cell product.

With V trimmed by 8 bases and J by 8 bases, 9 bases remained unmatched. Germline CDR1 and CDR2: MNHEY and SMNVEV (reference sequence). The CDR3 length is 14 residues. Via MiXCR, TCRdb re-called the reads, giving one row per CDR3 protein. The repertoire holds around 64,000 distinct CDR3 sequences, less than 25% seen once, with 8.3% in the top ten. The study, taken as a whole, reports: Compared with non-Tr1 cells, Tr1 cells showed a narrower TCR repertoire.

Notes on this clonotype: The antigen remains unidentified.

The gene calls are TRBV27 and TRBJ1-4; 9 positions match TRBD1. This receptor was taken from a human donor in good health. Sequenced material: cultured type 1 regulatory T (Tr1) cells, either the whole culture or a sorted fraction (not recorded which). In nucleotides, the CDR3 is TGTGCCAGCTCAGACAGGGGGGTAGCAGAAAAACTGTTTTTT. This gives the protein CASSDRGVAEKLFF.